This entry lists 4 T cell receptor beta chains sequenced from one sample in a study of blood T cell repertoires in COVID-19. Only in-frame clones appear in the TCRdb table, and some are missing; sequencing was by immunoSEQ multiplex PCR. The repertoire holds under 250,000 clones, with approximately 89% as singletons. The sample was peripheral blood. These receptors all stem from a woman aged 60 to 75 who had recovered from COVID-19.

V and J are TRBV14 and TRBJ1-6, with D perhaps matching TRBD1 (6 bases). The CDR3 loop spans 17 amino acids. Germline-derived CDR1 and CDR2 are SGHDN and FVKESK. V lost 4 bases and J 0 bases, leaving 13 bases between the germline ends. The CDR3 nucleotides read TGTGCCAGCAGCCCCCGGGAGGGACACTCCTATAATTCACCCCTCCACTTT. Its protein product is CASSPREGHSYNSPLHF.

The chain links TRBV24-1 to TRBJ2-1; D is ambiguous. Trimming pared 5 bases from V and 4 bases from J, leaving 2 bases between. The CDR3 extends over 11 amino acids. Germline CDR1 KGHDR, CDR2 SFDVKD. The CDR3 is CATSAYNEQFF. Here the CDR3 DNA reads TGTGCCACCAGTGCATACAATGAGCAGTTCTTC.

This chain links TRBV6-5 with TRBJ1-4; D remains unclear. Germline loops: CDR1 MNHEY, CDR2 SVGAGI. Trimming took off 4 bases at V and 0 bases at J, with 9 bases between the two ends. CDR3 length: 15 residues. The CDR3 loop reads CASSLFTATNEKLFF. The CDR3 DNA reads TGTGCCAGCAGTTTATTTACAGCAACTAATGAAAAACTGTTTTTT.

The chain carries TRBV5-1 and TRBJ2-4, with TRBD2 as a possible D gene (6 bases). The CDR3 runs to 16 residues. Germline-derived CDR1 and CDR2 are SGHRS and YFSETQ. The V gene lost 2 bases and the J gene lost 8 bases, with 20 bases spanning the gap. The CDR3 nucleotides are TGCGCCAGCAGCTTTTCTGTGGCGGGACCGGCAGACATTCAGTACTTC. Translating gives CASSFSVAGPADIQYF.